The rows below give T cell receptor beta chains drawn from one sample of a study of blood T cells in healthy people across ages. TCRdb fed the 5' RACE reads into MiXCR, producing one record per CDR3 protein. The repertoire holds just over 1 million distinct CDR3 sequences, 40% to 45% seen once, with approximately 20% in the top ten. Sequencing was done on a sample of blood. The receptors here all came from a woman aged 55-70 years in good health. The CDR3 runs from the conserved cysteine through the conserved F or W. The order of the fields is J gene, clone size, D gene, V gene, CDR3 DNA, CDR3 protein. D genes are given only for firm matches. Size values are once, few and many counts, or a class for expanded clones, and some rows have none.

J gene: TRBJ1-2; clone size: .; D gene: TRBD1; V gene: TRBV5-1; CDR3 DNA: TGCGCCAGCAGCCTAAAAGGGGGCGCAAGCTATGGCTACACCTTC; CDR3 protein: CASSLKGGASYGYTF
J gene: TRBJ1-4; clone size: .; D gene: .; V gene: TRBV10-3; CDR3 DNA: TGTGCCATCAGTGAGTCGGGGGCCGGTGAAAAACTGTTTTTT; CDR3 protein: CAISESGAGEKLFF
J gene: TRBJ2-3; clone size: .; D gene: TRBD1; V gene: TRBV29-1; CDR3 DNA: TGCAGCGTTGAAGATCCAGGACAGGGAACAGCAGATACGCAGTATTTT; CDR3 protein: CSVEDPGQGTADTQYF
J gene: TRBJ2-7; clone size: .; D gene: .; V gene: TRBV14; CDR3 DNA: TGTGCCAGCAGCCACCCAGGGGCGTTATACGAGCAGTACTTC; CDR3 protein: CASSHPGALYEQYF
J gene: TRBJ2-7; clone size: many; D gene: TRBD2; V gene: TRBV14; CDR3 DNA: TGTGCCAGCAGCCGAGGACTAGCCGAGCAGTACTTC; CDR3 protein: CASSRGLAEQYF
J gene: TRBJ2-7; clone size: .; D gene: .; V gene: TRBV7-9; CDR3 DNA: TGTGCCAGCAGCTCCCCCGTGGCAGGATCCTACGAGCAGTACTTC; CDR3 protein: CASSSPVAGSYEQYF
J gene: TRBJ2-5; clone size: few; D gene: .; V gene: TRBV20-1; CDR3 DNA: TGCAGTGCCGGGAGACCCCTGGGTCAAGAGACCCAGTACTTC; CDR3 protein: CSAGRPLGQETQYF
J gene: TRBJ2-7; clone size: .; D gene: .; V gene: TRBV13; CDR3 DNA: TGTGCCAGCAGCTTAGCCGGGGGGCAGAACGAGCAGTACTTC; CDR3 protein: CASSLAGGQNEQYF
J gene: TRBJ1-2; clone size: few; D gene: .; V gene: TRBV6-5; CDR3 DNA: TGTGCCAGCAGGGACCACTATGGCTACACCTTC; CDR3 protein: CASRDHYGYTF
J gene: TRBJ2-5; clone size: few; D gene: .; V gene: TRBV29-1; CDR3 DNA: TGCAGCGTTGAAGTAGGGCAAGAGACCCAGTACTTC; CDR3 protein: CSVEVGQETQYF
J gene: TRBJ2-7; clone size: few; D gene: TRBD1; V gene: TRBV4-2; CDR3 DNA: TGTGCCAGCAGCGGACAGGGGTACAATGAGCAGTACTTC; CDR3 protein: CASSGQGYNEQYF
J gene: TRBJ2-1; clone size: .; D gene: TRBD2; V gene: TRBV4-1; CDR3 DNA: TGCGCCAGCAGCCCGTTAGCGGGAGATAGGAATGAGCAGTTCTTC; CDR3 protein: CASSPLAGDRNEQFF
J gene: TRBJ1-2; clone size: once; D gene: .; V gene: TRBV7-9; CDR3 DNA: TGTGCCAGCAGCTTGCCAGAAAACTATGGCTACACCTTC; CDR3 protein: CASSLPENYGYTF
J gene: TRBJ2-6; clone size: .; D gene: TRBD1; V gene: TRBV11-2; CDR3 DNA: TGTGCCAGCAGTACTTGGGACAGCCTCTCTGGGGCCAACGTCCTGACTTTC; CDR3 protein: CASSTWDSLSGANVLTF
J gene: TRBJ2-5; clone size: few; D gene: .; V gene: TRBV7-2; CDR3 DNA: TGTGCCAGAGTATTAAGCCAAGAGACCCAGTACTTC; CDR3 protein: CARVLSQETQYF
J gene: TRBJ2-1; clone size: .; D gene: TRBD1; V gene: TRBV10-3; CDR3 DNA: TGTGCCATCAGTATGATCGGGACAGGGGTGGAGTACAATGAGCAGTTCTTC; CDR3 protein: CAISMIGTGVEYNEQFF
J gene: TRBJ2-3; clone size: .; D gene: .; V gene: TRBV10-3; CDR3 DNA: TGTGCCATCAGGGGGGCATTCTCCACAGATACGCAGTATTTT; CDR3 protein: CAIRGAFSTDTQYF
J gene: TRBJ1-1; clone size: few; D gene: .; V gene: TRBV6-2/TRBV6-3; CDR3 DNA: TGTGCCAGCAACCTGGGACTTTTGAACACTGAAGCTTTCTTT; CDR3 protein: CASNLGLLNTEAFF
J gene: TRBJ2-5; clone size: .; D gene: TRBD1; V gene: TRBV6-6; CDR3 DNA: TGTGCCAGCAGGGACAGGCGGCCCCAAGAGACCCAGTACTTC; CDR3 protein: CASRDRRPQETQYF
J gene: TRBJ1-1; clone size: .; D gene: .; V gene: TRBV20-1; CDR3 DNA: TGCAGTGCTTGGGCGGGACGGGGGAACACTGAAGCTTTCTTT; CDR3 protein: CSAWAGRGNTEAFF
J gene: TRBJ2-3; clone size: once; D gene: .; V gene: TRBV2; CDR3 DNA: TGTGCCAGCACGAGGGCCAAGCGCACAGATACGCAGTATTTT; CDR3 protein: CASTRAKRTDTQYF
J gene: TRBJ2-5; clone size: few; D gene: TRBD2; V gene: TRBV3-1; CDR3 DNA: TGTGCCAGCAGCCAAGAGGGAGGGGCAGTTCAAGAGACCCAGTACTTC; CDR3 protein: CASSQEGGAVQETQYF
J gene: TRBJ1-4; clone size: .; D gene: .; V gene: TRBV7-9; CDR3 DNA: TGTGCCAGCAGCAAATGGGAGAGTGGGGAAAAACTGTTTTTT; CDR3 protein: CASSKWESGEKLFF
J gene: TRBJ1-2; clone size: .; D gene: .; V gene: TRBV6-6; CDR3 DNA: TGTGCCAGCAGTTACCAGGGCACGGATGGCTACACCTTC; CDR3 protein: CASSYQGTDGYTF
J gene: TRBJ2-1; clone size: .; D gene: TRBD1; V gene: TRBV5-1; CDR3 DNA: TGCGCCAGCAGCTCCCGACAGGGAAGGCAGTTCTTC; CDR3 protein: CASSSRQGRQFF
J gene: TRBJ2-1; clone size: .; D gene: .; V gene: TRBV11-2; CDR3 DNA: TGTGCCAGCAGCACAGTTGGAGGGGGCACTGAGCAGTTCTTC; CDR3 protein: CASSTVGGGTEQFF
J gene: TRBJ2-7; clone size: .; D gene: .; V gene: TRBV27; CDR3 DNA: TGTGCCAGCAGTTTATCAGAGTTCTACGAGCAGTACTTC; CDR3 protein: CASSLSEFYEQYF
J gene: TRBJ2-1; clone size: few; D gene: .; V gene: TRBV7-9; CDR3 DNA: TGTGCCAGCAGCTTAGCCCTTGAGCAGTTCTTC; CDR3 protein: CASSLALEQFF
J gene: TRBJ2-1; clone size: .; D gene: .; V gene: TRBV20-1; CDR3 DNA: TGCAGTGCTAGACCCGAACCTCACCCGGATGAGCAGTTCTTC; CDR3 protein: CSARPEPHPDEQFF
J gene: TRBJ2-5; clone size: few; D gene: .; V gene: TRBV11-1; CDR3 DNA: TGTGCCAGCAGTGCCCCGGATGGGAGTGCGCAAGAGACCCAGTACTTC; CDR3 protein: CASSAPDGSAQETQYF
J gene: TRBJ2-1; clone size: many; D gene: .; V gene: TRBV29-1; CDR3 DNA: TGCAGCGTTGTGGGGAATGAGCAGTTCTTC; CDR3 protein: CSVVGNEQFF
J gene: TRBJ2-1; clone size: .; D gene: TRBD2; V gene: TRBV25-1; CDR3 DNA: TGTGCCAGCAGTGAGCCGGGACTAGTAAATGAGCAGTTCTTC; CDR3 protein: CASSEPGLVNEQFF
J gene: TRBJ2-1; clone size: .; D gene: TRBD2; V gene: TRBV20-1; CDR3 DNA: TGCAGTGCTAGGGGGAGACTAGCGGGAGGTCTCTACAATGAGCAGTTCTTC; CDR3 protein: CSARGRLAGGLYNEQFF
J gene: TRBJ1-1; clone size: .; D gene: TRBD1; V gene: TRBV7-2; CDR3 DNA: TGTGCCAGCAGCTTCTCCGGGACAGGGGGCACTGAAGCTTTCTTT; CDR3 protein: CASSFSGTGGTEAFF
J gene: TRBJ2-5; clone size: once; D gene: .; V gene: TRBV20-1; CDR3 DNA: TGCAGTGCTAGTGAATTGGGGGAGGAAGAGACCCAGTACTTC; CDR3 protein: CSASELGEEETQYF
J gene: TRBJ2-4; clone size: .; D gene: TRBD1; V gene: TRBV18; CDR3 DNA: TGTGCCAGCTCACCGGGGACAGTAGCCAAAAACATTCAGTACTTC; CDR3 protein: CASSPGTVAKNIQYF
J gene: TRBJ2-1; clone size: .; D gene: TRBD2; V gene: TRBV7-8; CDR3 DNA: TGTGCCAGCAGTCGGGAGACTAGCGAGTACAATGAGCAGTTCTTC; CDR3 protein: CASSRETSEYNEQFF
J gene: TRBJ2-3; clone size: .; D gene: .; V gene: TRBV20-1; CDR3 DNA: TGCAGTGCTAGAGATCCAGGGAGCACAGATACGCAGTATTTT; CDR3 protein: CSARDPGSTDTQYF
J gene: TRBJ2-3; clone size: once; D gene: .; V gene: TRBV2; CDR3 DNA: TGTGCCAGCAGTGGGGGGTGGGAAGATACGCAGTATTTT; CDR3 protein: CASSGGWEDTQYF
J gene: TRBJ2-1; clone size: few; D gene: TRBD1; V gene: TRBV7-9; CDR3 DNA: TGTGCCAGCAGCCCCCGCCTGGGACAGCCCTACAATGAGCAGTTCTTC; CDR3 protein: CASSPRLGQPYNEQFF
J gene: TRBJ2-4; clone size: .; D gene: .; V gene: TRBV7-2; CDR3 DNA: TGTGCCAGCAGCTTAGCCGGGAACCTCGGGGCCAAAAACATTCAGTACTTC; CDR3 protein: CASSLAGNLGAKNIQYF
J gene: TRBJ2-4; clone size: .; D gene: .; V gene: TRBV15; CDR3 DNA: TGTGCCACCAGCAGAGTCAGAGGGGGGGATGATCGTAACATTCAGTACTTC; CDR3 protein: CATSRVRGGDDRNIQYF
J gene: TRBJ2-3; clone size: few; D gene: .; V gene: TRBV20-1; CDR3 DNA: TGCAGTGCTAGAGATGACAACACAGATACGCAGTATTTT; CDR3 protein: CSARDDNTDTQYF
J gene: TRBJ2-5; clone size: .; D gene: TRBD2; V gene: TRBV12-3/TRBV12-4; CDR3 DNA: TGTGCCAGCAAACCAGCGGGGGAAGAGACCCAGTACTTC; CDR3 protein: CASKPAGEETQYF
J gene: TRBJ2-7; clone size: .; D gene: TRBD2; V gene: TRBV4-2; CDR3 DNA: TGTGCCAGCAGCCAAGATCTCCTCCCTAGCGGCTCGGCCTACGAGCAGTACTTC; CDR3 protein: CASSQDLLPSGSAYEQYF
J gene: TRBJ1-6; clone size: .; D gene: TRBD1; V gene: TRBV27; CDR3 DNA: TGTGCCAGCAGTTCTCGACAGGGCGCCAATTCACCCCTCCACTTT; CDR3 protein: CASSSRQGANSPLHF
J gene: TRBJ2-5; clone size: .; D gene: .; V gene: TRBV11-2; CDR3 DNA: TGTGCCAGCAGCTTACCCAGGGGCCTGCAAGAGACCCAGTACTTC; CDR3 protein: CASSLPRGLQETQYF
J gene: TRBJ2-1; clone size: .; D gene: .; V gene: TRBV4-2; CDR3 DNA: TGTGCCAGCAGACGAACGGAACCGCGCCGCTCCTACAATGAGCAGTTCTTC; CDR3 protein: CASRRTEPRRSYNEQFF
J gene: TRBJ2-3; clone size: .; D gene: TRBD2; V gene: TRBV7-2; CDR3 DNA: TGTGCCAGCAGCCTCCTGGGGGCGGGAGGGGCAGATACGCAGTATTTT; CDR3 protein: CASSLLGAGGADTQYF
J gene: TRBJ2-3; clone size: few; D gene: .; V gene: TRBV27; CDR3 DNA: TGTGCCAGCAGTCCTGATTGGGGGGAAACAGCAGATACGCAGTATTTT; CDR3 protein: CASSPDWGETADTQYF
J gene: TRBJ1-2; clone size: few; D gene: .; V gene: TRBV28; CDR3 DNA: TGTGCCAGCAGTTTATTGGGAGGGGACTATGGCTACACCTTC; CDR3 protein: CASSLLGGDYGYTF
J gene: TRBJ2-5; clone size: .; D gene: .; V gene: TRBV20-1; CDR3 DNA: TGCAGTGCTAGGACCCACTCAGCGGAGACCCAGTACTTC; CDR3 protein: CSARTHSAETQYF
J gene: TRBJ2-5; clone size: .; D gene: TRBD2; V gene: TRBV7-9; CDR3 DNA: TGTGCCAGCAGCTCGCCTAGCGGGAGGGCCGCGAAGTCCGAGACCCAGTACTTC; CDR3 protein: CASSSPSGRAAKSETQYF
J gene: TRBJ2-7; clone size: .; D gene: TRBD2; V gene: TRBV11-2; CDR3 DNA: TGTGCCAGCAGCGGGGCGTTAGCGGGAGGTGTCTACGAGCAGTACTTC; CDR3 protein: CASSGALAGGVYEQYF
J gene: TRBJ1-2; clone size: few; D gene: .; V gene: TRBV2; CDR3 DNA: TGTGCCAGCAGTGAAGGACCCCAGTATGGCTGCACCTTC; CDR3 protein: CASSEGPQYGCTF
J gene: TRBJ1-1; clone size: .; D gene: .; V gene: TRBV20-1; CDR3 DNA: TGCAGTGGAAGGCCCCCGGGAGGGATTGGCACTGAAGCTTTCTTT; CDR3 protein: CSGRPPGGIGTEAFF
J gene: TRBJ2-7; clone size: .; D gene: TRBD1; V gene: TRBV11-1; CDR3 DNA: TGTGCCAGCAGCTTACAGGGGGCCCCCTACGAGCAGTACTTC; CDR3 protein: CASSLQGAPYEQYF
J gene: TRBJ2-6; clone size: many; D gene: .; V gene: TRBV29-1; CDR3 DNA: TGCAGCGTCGGGCAGCACTCTGGGGCCAACGTCCTGACTTTC; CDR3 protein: CSVGQHSGANVLTF
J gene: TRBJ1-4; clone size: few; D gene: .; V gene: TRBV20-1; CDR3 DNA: TGCAGTGCAGCACGGGAAAAACTGTTTTTT; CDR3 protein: CSAAREKLFF
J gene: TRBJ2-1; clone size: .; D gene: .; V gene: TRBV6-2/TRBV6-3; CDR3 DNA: TGTGCCATCAGCAGATACGGGGATGAGCAGTTCTTC; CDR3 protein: CAISRYGDEQFF